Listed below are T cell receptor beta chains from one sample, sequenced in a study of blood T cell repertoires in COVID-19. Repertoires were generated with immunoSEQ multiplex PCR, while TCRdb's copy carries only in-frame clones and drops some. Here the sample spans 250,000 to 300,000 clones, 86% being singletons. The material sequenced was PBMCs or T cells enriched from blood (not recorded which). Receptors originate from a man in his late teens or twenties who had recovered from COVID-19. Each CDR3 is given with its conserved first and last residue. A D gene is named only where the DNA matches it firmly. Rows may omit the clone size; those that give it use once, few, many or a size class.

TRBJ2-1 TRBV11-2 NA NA CASSGWTANSYNEQFF TGTGCCAGCAGCGGCTGGACAGCAAACTCCTACAATGAGCAGTTCTTC
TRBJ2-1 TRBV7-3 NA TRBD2 CASSLGTSGSLQFF TGTGCCAGCAGCCTCGGGACTAGCGGGAGCCTGCAGTTCTTC
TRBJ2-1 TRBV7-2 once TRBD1 CASSDGGTGGRNEQFF TGTGCCAGCAGCGATGGTGGGACAGGGGGCAGGAATGAGCAGTTCTTC
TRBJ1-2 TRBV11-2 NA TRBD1 CASSLDRALGYTF TGTGCCAGCAGCCTCGACAGGGCCCTTGGCTACACCTTC
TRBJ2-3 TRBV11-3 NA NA CASSFSGYTTDTQYF TGTGCCAGCAGCTTCAGCGGATATACCACAGATACGCAGTATTTT
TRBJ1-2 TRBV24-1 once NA CATSDLPGVGYGYTF TGTGCCACCAGTGATTTGCCAGGGGTGGGCTATGGCTACACCTTC
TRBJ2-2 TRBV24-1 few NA CAAQRDTGELFF TGTGCCGCGCAGCGCGACACCGGGGAGCTGTTTTTT
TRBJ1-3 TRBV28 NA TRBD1 CASSPPGQRNTIYF TGTGCCAGCAGTCCCCCGGGACAGCGGAACACCATATATTTT
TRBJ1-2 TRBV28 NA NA CASSFGQHEVGYTF TGTGCCAGCAGTTTTGGACAGCACGAGGTCGGCTACACCTTC
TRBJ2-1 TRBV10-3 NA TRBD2 CAISDQREAYNEQFF TGTGCCATCAGTGATCAGCGGGAGGCCTACAATGAGCAGTTCTTC
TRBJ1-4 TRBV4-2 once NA CASSQETGTTNEKLFF TGTGCCAGCAGCCAAGAAACGGGAACAACTAATGAAAAACTGTTTTTT
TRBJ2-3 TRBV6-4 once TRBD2 CASSGIPSLAGPSDTQYF TGTGCCAGCAGTGGCATCCCGAGCCTAGCGGGGCCCTCCGATACGCAGTATTTT
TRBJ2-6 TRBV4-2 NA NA CASSQDDTSGANVLTF TGTGCCAGCAGCCAAGACGACACCTCTGGGGCCAACGTCCTGACTTTC
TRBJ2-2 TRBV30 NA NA CAWRTGTNTGELFF TGTGCCTGGAGGACAGGAACGAACACCGGGGAGCTGTTTTTT
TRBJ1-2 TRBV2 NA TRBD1 CASGPGQGRGYTF TGTGCCAGCGGGCCGGGACAGGGACGTGGCTACACCTTC
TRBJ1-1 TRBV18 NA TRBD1 CASSPQGQGSKMNTEAFF TGTGCCAGCTCACCACAAGGACAGGGGTCAAAAATGAACACTGAAGCTTTCTTT
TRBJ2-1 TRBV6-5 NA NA CASSRDGGFYNEQFF TGTGCCAGCAGTCGGGACGGGGGATTCTACAATGAGCAGTTCTTC
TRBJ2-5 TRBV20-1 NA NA CSASFQEETQYF TGCAGTGCTAGTTTCCAGGAAGAGACCCAGTACTTC
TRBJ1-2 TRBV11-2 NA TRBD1 CASSSLRQGFGYGYTF TGTGCCAGCAGCTCCCTAAGACAGGGCTTTGGCTATGGCTACACCTTC
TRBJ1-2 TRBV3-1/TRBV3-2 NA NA CASSQERQSYGYTF TGTGCCAGCAGCCAAGAACGACAGAGCTATGGCTACACCTTC
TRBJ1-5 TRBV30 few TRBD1 CAWTGQGLEPQHF TGTGCCTGGACCGGACAGGGTTTAGAGCCCCAGCATTTT
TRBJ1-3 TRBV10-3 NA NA CAISEGALSGNTIYF TGTGCCATCAGTGAGGGGGCACTCTCTGGAAACACCATATATTTT
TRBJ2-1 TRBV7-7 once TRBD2 CAAGSADRENEQFF TGTGCAGCGGGGTCGGCAGACCGTGAGAATGAGCAGTTCTTC
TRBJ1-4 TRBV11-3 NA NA CASSFQGGTNEKLFF TGTGCCAGCAGCTTCCAGGGTGGAACTAATGAAAAACTGTTTTTT
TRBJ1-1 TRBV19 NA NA CASTLRGTEAFF TGTGCCAGTACCCTCCGGGGCACTGAAGCTTTCTTT
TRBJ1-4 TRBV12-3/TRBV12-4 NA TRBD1 CASGNTGVEKLFF TGTGCCAGCGGAAACACAGGGGTTGAAAAACTGTTTTTT
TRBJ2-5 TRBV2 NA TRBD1 CASSEDRGRGETQYF TGTGCCAGCAGTGAAGACAGGGGGCGCGGAGAGACCCAGTACTTC
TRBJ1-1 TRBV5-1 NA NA CASSLIGDTEAFF TGCGCCAGCAGCTTGATCGGGGACACTGAAGCTTTCTTT
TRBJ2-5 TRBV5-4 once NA CAIRRGGRETQYF TGTGCCATCAGGAGGGGGGGCCGAGAGACCCAGTACTTC
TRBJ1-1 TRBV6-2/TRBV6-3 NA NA CASSYSILGAEAFF TGTGCCAGCAGTTACTCGATCCTCGGGGCTGAAGCTTTCTTT
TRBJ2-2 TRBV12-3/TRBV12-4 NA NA CASTPYGELFF TGTGCCAGCACCCCCTATGGGGAGCTGTTTTTT
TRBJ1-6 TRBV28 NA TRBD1 CASRTGGGSPLHF TGTGCCAGCAGGACAGGGGGCGGATCACCCCTCCACTTT
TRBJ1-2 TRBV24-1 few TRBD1 CATSATGTGGPSSFANYGYTF TGTGCCACCAGTGCTACCGGGACAGGGGGCCCTTCCAGCTTTGCCAACTATGGCTACACCTTC
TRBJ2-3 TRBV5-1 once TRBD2 CASSLGLAGSTDTQYF TGCGCCAGCAGCTTAGGACTAGCGGGTAGCACAGATACGCAGTATTTT
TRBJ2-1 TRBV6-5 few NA CASSYSVARYNEQFF TGTGCCAGCAGTTACTCGGTCGCCAGATACAATGAGCAGTTCTTC
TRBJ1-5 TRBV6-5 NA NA CASRAGASSNQPQHF TGTGCCAGCAGAGCAGGGGCCAGTAGCAATCAGCCCCAGCATTTT
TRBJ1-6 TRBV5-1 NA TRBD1 CASSLVQGGHNSPLHF TGCGCCAGCAGCTTGGTACAGGGGGGACATAATTCACCCCTCCACTTT
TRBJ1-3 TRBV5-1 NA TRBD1 CASSPQSQGTGSTIYF TGCGCCAGCAGCCCACAGTCACAGGGGACTGGTAGCACCATATATTTT
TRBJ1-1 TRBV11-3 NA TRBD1 CASTRRGTGNTEAFF TGTGCCAGCACCAGAAGGGGGACAGGGAACACTGAAGCTTTCTTT
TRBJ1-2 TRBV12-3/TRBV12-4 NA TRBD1 CASSSGQGYGYTF TGTGCCAGCAGTTCCGGACAGGGCTATGGCTACACCTTC
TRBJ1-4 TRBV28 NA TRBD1 CASRLTGVGEKLFF TGTGCCAGCAGGCTTACAGGGGTAGGCGAAAAACTGTTTTTT
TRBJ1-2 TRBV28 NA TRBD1 CASSGGQEPNYGYTF TGTGCCAGCAGTGGTGGACAGGAGCCTAACTATGGCTACACCTTC
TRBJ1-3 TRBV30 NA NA CAWSVVQGSFGNTIYF TGTGCCTGGAGTGTAGTTCAGGGGAGCTTTGGAAACACCATATATTTT